This T cell receptor beta chain was retrieved from a study of blood T cell repertoires in COVID-19. Germline V gene sequence: CDR1 KGHSH, CDR2 LQKENI. The CDR3 covers 21 residues. Trimming cost V 1 base and J 2 bases; bases outside gene matches: 20. The repertoire was sequenced with immunoSEQ multiplex PCR; TCRdb's copy has only in-frame clones and lacks some. The sample carries 110,000 or so clones, approximately 84% recorded once. The origin of this receptor is a woman aged 40 to 55 with acute or convalescent COVID-19. The chain carries TRBV18 and TRBJ2-4; 7 bases match TRBD1. The source material was peripheral blood. CDR3 protein: CASSPLLIKSTGVNSKNIQYF. Written as DNA, the CDR3 is TGTGCCAGCTCACCACTTTTAATTAAAAGCACAGGGGTTAATTCCAAAAACATTCAGTACTTC.